Detailed here is one T cell receptor beta chain. It lacks a known antigen. One base away there is no much larger clone; base qualities are not given. Donors were about 36 systemically healthy Caucasian individuals from Russia aged 6 to 90 years. About 9.8 milliliters of peripheral blood were drawn from each donor into EDTA-treated Vacutainer tubes. PBMCs were isolated by Ficoll-Paque density-gradient centrifugation, with at least 6 million obtained per sample. Total RNA was extracted from PBMCs with Trizol reagent, with at least 6 micrograms obtained per sample. For every donor, an aliquot of PBMCs went through flow cytometry to measure the percentages of naive CD45RAhigh/CD27high T cells. This entry comes from a study of blood T cells in healthy people across ages (dated by TCRdb to between 2014 and 2017). Background on the whole study: In model experiments, template switching captured roughly one uniquely barcoded TCR beta cDNA molecule for every two T cells. To track age-related changes in TCR beta repertoire diversity, the study relied on deep sequencing normalized with unique cDNA molecular identifiers. The donors were divided into four age groups: young (average around 15 years), middle-aged (around 41), aged (about 60) and long-lived (82). To avoid experimental bias, donors of different ages were randomly spread across the sequencing lanes. The study analyzed two additional independent replicas of 1 million unique cDNA reads from the same blood draw for two donors, one aged 18 to 29 and one aged 80 or older.

Sequences SEHNR (CDR1) and FQNEAQ (CDR2) are obtained from the germline V gene (reference sequence). The trim is 5 bases for V and 11 bases for J, with a gap of 18 bases between the germline ends. Including the terminal cysteine and phenylalanine, the CDR3 comprises 13 residues. Only CDR3 DNA remains: 39 bases, in frame from the first base. Results and caveats for the whole study, not just this receptor: The CMV infection status of donors was not known, potentially confounding age-related changes in expanded clonotypes. Estimates of total diversity based on one million sequenced T cells were regarded as lower bounds and as underestimates. Observed TCR beta diversity per million T cells fell roughly linearly with age, and a significant reduction was already apparent by age around 40. Bulk unsorted PBMC profiling prevented conclusive comparison of naive and antigen-experienced compartments. Compared with the aged group, more naive CD4+ T cells, fewer expanded clones and increased TCR diversity were shown by the long-lived group, suggesting age selection. The percentage of naive T cells measured by flow cytometry correlated strongly with observed TCR beta diversity.

The method was 5' RACE. Data came from an Illumina HiSeq 2500. The second PCR ran for about 7 to 11 cycles and used a J-beta primer mix along with a sample-barcoded 5' primer. Each TCR beta cDNA molecule received a unique molecular identifier from a template-switch 5' adaptor carrying 12 random nucleotides. Each sample yielded at least 3 million CDR3-containing paired-end reads. All of the RNA was converted into first-strand cDNA using the Mint cDNA synthesis kit, with a TRBC-specific oligonucleotide serving as the primer. After uracil-DNA glycosylase treatment, a first 18-cycle PCR used universal primers M1SS and BC2_uni_R on all cDNA. On the study's bioinformatics: Normalization of each sample was performed by random selection of 1 million high-quality reads, each carrying a distinct molecular identifier. Instead of being binned into consensus sequences, reads that shared molecular identifiers were thrown out. MiTCR, set to a Q25 quality threshold and the strictest error-elimination algorithm, was used for CDR3 identification, clonotype clustering and error correction. A nonparametric unseen species model with Euler transformation was used to estimate lower-bound total TCR beta diversity. The public reads were reanalyzed by TCRdb: fastp trimming at Q25, MiXCR alignment, in-frame beta chains only. For every CDR3 protein sequence, its rows merge into one entry that carries the most common genes and DNA. The V and J calls were not made by the authors but by TCRdb's processing. A total of some 1.5 million distinct CDR3 sequences appear in this sample, roughly 43% of them only once. The ten largest make up approximately 4.1% of the sample.

The source is a woman younger than 35 in good health. The sequencing input was blood. This chain joins TRBV7-9 to TRBJ2-5, with the D gene call left open. The CDR3 region has the sequence CASSVLVSATQYF. The nucleotides read TGTGCCAGCAGCGTATTGGTTTCGGCCACGCAGTACTTC.